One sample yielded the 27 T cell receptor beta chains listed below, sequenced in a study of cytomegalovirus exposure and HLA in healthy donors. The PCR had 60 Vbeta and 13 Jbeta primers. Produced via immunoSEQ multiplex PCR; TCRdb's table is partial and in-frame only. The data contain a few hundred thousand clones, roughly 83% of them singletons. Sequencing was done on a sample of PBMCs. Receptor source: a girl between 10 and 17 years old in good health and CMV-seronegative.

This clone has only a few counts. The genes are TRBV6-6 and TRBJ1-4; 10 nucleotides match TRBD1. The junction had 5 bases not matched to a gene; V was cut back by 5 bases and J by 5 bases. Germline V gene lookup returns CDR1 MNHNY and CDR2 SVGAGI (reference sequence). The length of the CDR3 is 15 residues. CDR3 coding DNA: TGTGCCAGCAGTGACAGGGGGCGGGGGAATGAAAAACTGTTTTTT. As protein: CASSDRGRGNEKLFF.

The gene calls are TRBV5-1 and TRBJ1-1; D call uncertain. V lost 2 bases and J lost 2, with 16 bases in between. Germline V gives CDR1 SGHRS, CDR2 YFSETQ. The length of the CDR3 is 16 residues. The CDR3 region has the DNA TGCGCCAGCAGCTTACGACGGAGCGGCAAAAACACTGAAGCTTTCTTT. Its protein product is CASSLRRSGKNTEAFF.

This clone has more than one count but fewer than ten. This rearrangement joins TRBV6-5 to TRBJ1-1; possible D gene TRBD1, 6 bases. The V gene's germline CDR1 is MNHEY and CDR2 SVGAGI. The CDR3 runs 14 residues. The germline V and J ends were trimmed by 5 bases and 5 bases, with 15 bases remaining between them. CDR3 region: CASSGDRRNTEAFF. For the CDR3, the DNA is TGTGCCAGCAGTGGCGACAGGAGGAATACTGAAGCTTTCTTT.

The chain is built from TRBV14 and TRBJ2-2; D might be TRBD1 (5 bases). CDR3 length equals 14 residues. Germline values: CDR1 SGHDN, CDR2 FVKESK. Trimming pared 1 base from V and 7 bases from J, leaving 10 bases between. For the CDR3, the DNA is TGTGCCAGCAGCCAAGGGCAGGGTTACGGGGAGCTGTTTTTT. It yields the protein CASSQGQGYGELFF.

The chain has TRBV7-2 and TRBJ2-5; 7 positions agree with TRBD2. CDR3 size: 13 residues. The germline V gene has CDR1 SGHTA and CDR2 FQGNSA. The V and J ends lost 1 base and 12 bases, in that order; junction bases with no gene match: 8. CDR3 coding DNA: TGTGCCAGCAGCTTAGAAATGCGGGGGTCAAAGTACTTC. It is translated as CASSLEMRGSKYF.

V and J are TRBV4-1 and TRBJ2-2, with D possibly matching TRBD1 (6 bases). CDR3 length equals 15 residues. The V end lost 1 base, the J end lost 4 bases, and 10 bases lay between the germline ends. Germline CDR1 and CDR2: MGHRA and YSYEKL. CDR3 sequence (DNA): TGCGCCAGCAGCCAAGTGAGGGGGAGCACCGGGGAGCTGTTTTTT. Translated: CASSQVRGSTGELFF.

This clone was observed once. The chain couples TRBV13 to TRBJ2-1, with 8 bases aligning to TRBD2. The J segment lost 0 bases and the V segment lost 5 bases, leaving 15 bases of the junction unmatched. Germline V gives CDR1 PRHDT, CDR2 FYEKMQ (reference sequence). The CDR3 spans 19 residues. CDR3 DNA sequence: TGTGCCAGCAGCCTATTCAGCGGGAGCGGGGATAGCTCCTACAATGAGCAGTTCTTC. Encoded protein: CASSLFSGSGDSSYNEQFF.

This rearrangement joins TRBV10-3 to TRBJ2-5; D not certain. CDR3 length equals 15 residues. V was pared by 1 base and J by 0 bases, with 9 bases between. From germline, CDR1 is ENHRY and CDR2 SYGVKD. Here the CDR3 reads CAISEFEAYQETQYF. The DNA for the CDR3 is TGTGCCATCAGTGAGTTCGAGGCGTACCAAGAGACCCAGTACTTC.

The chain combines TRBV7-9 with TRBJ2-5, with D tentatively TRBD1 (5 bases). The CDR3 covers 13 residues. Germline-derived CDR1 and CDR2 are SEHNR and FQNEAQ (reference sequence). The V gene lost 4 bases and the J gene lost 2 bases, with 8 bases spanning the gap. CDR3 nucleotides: TGTGCCAGCAGCTCGGACACTCAAGAGACCCAGTACTTC. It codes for CASSSDTQETQYF.

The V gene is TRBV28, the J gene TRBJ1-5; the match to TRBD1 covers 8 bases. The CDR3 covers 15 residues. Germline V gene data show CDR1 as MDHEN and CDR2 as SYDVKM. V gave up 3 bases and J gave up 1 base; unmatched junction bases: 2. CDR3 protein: CASSLTGASNQPQHF. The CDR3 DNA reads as TGTGCCAGCAGTTTGACAGGGGCCAGCAATCAGCCCCAGCATTTT.

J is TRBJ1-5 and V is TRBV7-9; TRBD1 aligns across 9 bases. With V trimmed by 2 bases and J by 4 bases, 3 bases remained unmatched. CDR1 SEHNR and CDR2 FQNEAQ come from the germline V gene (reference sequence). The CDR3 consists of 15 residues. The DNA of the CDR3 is TGTGCCAGCAGCTTATCGGGACAGGGAAATCAGCCCCAGCATTTT. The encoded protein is CASSLSGQGNQPQHF.

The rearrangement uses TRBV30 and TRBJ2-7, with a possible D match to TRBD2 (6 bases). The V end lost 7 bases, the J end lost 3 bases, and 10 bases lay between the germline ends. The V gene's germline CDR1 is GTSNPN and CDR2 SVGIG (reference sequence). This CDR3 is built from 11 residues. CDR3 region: CAFGGGYEQYF. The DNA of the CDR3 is TGTGCCTTCGGGGGAGGCTACGAGCAGTACTTC.

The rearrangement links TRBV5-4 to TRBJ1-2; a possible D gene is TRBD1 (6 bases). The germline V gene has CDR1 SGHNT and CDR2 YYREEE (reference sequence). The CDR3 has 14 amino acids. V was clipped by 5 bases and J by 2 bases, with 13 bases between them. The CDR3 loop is CASRAGQRNYGYTF. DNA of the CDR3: TGTGCCAGCAGAGCTGGACAGAGAAACTATGGCTACACCTTC.

CDR3 in amino acids: CASSQDPGQVYSNQPQHF. The CDR3 DNA is TGTGCCAGCAGCCAAGATCCCGGACAGGTTTATAGCAATCAGCCCCAGCATTTT. This rearrangement joins TRBV4-2 to TRBJ1-5; TRBD1 agrees at 7 bases. Germline-derived CDR1 and CDR2 are LGHNA and YNFKEQ. V dropped 0 bases and J dropped 0; count of bases not matched to a gene: 8. The CDR3 runs to 18 residues.

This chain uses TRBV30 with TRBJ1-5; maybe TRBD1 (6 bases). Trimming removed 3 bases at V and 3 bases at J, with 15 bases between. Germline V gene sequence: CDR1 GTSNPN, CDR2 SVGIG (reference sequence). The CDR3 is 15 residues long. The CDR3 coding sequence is TGTGCCTGGAGCAGGACAGCCAGGGACAATCAGCCCCAGCATTTT. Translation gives CAWSRTARDNQPQHF.

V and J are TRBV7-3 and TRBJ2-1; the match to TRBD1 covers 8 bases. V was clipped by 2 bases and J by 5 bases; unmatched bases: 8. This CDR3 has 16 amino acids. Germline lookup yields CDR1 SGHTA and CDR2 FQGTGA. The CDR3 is CASSLDSRGLNNEQFF. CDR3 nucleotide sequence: TGTGCCAGCAGCTTAGATTCCAGGGGGCTTAACAATGAGCAGTTCTTC.

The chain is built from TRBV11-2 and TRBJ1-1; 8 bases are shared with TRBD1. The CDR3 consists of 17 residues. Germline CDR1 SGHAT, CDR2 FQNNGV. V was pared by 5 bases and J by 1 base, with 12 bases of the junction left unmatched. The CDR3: CASSRPQPGQGNTEAFF. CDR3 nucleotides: TGTGCCAGCAGCCGGCCCCAACCCGGACAGGGGAACACTGAAGCTTTCTTT. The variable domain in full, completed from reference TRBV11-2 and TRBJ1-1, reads EAGVAQSPRYKIIEKRQSVAFWCNPISGHATLYWYQQILGQGPKLLIQFQNNGVVDDSQLPKDRFSAERLKGVDSTLKIQPAKLEDSAVYLCASSRPQPGQGNTEAFFGQGTRLTVV.

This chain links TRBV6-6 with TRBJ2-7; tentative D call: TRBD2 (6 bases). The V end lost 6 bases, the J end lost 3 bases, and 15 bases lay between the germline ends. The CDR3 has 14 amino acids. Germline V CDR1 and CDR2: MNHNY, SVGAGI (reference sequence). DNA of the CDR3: TGTGCCAGCAGCCCTAGCGCTCCCAACTACGAGCAGTACTTC. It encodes CASSPSAPNYEQYF.

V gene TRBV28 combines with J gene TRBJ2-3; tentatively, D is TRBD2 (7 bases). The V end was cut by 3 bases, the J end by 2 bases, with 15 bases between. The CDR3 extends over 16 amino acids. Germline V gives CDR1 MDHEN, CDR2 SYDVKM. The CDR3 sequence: CASSFPSGGHTDTQYF. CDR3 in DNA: TGTGCCAGCAGTTTCCCGTCGGGGGGACACACAGATACGCAGTATTTT.

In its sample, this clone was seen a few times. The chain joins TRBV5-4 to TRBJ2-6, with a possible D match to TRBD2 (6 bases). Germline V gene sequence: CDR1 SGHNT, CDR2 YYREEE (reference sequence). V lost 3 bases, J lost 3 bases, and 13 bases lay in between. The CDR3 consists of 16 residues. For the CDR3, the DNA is TGTGCCAGCAGCTGGGACGGGGGATTTGGGGCCAACGTCCTGACTTTC. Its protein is CASSWDGGFGANVLTF.

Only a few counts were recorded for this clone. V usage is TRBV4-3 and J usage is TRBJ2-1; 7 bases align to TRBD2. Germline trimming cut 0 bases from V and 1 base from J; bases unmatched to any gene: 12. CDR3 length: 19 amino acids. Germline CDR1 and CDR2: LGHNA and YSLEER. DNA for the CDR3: TGCGCCAGCAGCCAAGATCGAAAGACTAGCAGTCCTTCCTACAATGAGCAGTTCTTC. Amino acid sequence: CASSQDRKTSSPSYNEQFF.

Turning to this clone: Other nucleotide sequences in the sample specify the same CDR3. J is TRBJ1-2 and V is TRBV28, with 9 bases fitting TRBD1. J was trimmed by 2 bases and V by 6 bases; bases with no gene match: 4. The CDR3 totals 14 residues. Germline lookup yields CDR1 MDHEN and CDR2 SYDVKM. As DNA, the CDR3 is TGTGCCAGCAGCCCCGGGACAGGGAACTATGGCTACACCTTC. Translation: CASSPGTGNYGYTF.

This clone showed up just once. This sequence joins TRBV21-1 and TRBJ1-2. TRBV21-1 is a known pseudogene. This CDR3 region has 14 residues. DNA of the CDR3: TGTGCCAGCAGCAAAGCGCTGCATCATGAGGGCTACACCTTC. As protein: CASSKALHHEGYTF.

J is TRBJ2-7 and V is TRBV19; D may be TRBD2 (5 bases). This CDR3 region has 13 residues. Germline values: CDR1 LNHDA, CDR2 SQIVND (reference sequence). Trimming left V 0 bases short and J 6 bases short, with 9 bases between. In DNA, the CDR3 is TGTGCCAGTAGTATAGATCTCCGGGGCGAGCAGTACTTC. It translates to CASSIDLRGEQYF.

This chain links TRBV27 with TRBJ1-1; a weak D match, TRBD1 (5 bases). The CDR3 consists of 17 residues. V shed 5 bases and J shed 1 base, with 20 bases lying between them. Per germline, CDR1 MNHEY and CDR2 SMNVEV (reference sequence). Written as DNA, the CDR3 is TGTGCCAGCAGTCCAGACAGTGGAGGGACGTGGAACACTGAAGCTTTCTTT. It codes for CASSPDSGGTWNTEAFF.

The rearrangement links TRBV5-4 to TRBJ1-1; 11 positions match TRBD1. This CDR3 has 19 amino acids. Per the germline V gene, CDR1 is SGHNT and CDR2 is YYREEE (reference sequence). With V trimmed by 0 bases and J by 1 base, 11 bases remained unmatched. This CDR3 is CASSLVDRGPHHSNTEAFF. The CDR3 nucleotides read TGTGCCAGCAGCTTGGTGGACAGGGGGCCTCATCACTCGAACACTGAAGCTTTCTTT.

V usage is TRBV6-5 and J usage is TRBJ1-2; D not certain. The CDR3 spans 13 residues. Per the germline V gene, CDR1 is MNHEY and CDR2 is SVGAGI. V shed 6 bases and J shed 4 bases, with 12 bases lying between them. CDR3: CASSPTGRYGYTF. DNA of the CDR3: TGTGCCAGCAGCCCTACGGGTCGCTATGGCTACACCTTC.